The 8 T cell receptor beta chains reported below all come from one sample, sequenced in a study of tumor and adjacent non-tumor tissue in lung cancer (dated by TCRdb to 2016 to 2019). RNA was extracted from bulk unsorted tissue and checked for quality with a NanoDrop ND-1000 and an Agilent 2100. Library generation was performed with multiplex PCR. TCRdb records Illumina HiSeq 2500 as the sequencer. TCRbeta libraries were constructed through three rounds of nested PCR with primers (Table S4) according to protocols adapted from ARM-PCR. The raw public reads went through TCRdb reprocessing: fastp at Q25, MiXCR clone calling, in-frame beta chains kept. Merged by CDR3 protein, the rows form single entries marked with the most common genes and DNA. The sample contains roughly 66,000 distinct CDR3 sequences, around 73% of them found a single time. Together, the top ten hold roughly 27% of the sample. The sample taken for sequencing was lung tumor tissue. These receptors all stem from a man aged 55 to 69 with non-small cell lung cancer.

About this clonotype itself: A much larger clone is a single base away; this may be a read error. This sequence joins TRBV5-1 and TRBJ2-3; 10 bases map to TRBD2. The CDR3 consists of 16 residues. Germline CDR1 and CDR2: SGHRS and YFSETQ. The CDR3 spells CASSLLAGATTNTQYF. The CDR3 DNA reads as TGCGCCAGCAGCTTGCTAGCGGGAGCTACCACAAATACGCAGTATTTT.

This clonotype was recorded once. Just one base apart from a much larger clone, this may be a read error. The rearrangement joins TRBV11-1 to TRBJ2-1; no definite D call. V lost 8 bases and J lost 5, with 19 bases in between. Germline CDR1 SGHAT, CDR2 FQDESV (reference sequence). The CDR3 consists of 15 residues. CDR3 sequence: CASGPAWVLDNEQFF. CDR3 coding DNA: TGTGCCAGCGGCCCCGCATGGGTGTTGGACAATGAGCAGTTCTTC.

A remark on this clonotype: The germline gene is not matched at one end of the junction; a read error may be the cause. The chain carries TRBV29-1 and TRBJ2-5; D is perhaps TRBD2 (6 bases). CDR3 size: 15 residues. Germline V gene data show CDR1 as SQVTM and CDR2 as ANQGSEA. CDR3 residues: CSIDGHLASQETQYF. In DNA form, the CDR3 reads TGCAGCATTGATGGACATCTAGCGAGCCAAGAGACTCAGTACTTC.

This clonotype was seen only a few times. This chain uses TRBV6-2 or TRBV6-3 with TRBJ1-4; D is uncertain. The germline gives CDR1 MNHEY, CDR2 SVGEGT. The CDR3 contains 15 residues. Deletions cut 1 base from V and 11 bases from J, with 17 bases between. The DNA for the CDR3 is TGTGCCAGCAGTTACTTTCATGTGGACGGGGAGAAACTGTTTTTT. Residues: CASSYFHVDGEKLFF.

Concerning this clonotype: A junction boundary mismatches the germline segment, possibly from a read error. This chain connects TRBV24-1 to TRBJ2-3; D is unresolved. This CDR3 contains 15 residues. The germline gives CDR1 KGHDR, CDR2 SFDVKD. CDR3 amino acids: CVTSDLTVSTDTQYF. For the CDR3, the DNA is TGTGTCACCAGTGATTTGACGGTTAGCACAGATACGCAGTATTTT.

To note about this clonotype: Relative to the germline gene, one junction end is altered; a read error may explain this. This chain links TRBV29-1 with TRBJ2-7, with D unresolved. Germline V lookup: CDR1 SQVTM, CDR2 ANQGSEA. The CDR3 spans 11 residues. This chain's CDR3 is CSVELVNEQYF. In nucleotides, the CDR3 is TGCAGCGTTGAACTAGTAAACGAGCAGTATTTC.

As to this clonotype: Likely a read error: the CDR3 ends without its conserved phenylalanine or tryptophan. The V and J genes are TRBV11-3 and TRBJ1-1; D is possibly TRBD1 (5 bases). Germline V CDR1 and CDR2: SGHNT, YENEEA. This CDR3 contains 13 residues. V was pared by 6 bases and J by 7 bases, with 15 bases between. This CDR3 is CASSYATDNEAFY. In nucleotides, the CDR3 is TGTGCCAGCAGTTATGCGACAGACAATGAAGCTTTCTAT.

The CDR3 DNA sequence: TGTGCCAGCAGGGAGGGTTCGGGACGGACTAATTCACCCCTCCACTTT. Residues: CASREGSGRTNSPLHF. The rearrangement joins TRBV9 to TRBJ1-6, with D possibly matching TRBD1 (5 bases). The CDR3 length is 16 residues. From germline, CDR1 is SGDLS and CDR2 YYNGEE. V dropped 5 bases and J dropped 6 bases, with 18 bases sitting between them. The full variable domain, with the rest looked up from reference TRBV9 and TRBJ1-6, is DSGVTQTPKHLITATGQRVTLRCSPRSGDLSVYWYQQSLDQGLQFLIQYYNGEERAKGNILERFSAQQFPDLHSELNLSSLELGDSALYFCASREGSGRTNSPLHFGNGTRLTVT.